Following are 23 T cell receptor beta chains from one sample sequenced in a study of blood T cell repertoires in COVID-19. Profiled with immunoSEQ multiplex PCR; TCRdb holds only in-frame clones, not every one. This table holds around 290,000 clones, approximately 93% found once. The sample consisted of peripheral blood. These receptors all stem from a woman aged 25 to 39 with COVID-19, enrolled during active disease.

The rearrangement links TRBV21-1 to TRBJ2-2; the table's D call of TRBD2 was not tested on the DNA. TRBV21-1 is marked as a pseudogene. The CDR3 covers 17 residues. CDR3 amino acids: CASSKVEAGGITGELFF. The CDR3 region has the DNA TGTGCCAGCAGCAAAGTGGAAGCGGGAGGGATCACCGGGGAGCTGTTTTTT.

The chain's CDR3 is CSVEDLGISYGYTF. CDR3 in DNA: TGCAGCGTTGAAGATTTGGGCATCTCCTATGGCTACACCTTC. V usage is TRBV29-1 and J usage is TRBJ1-2, with no clear D. This CDR3 has 14 amino acids. Germline V CDR1 and CDR2: SQVTM, ANQGSEA. V was cut by 0 bases and J by 4 bases, with 12 bases left in between.

V gene TRBV3-1 (or the pseudogene TRBV3-2) combines with J gene TRBJ2-6, with D hard to call. This CDR3 has 12 residues. CDR1 and CDR2 from the germline V gene are LGHDT and YNNKEL (reference sequence). Trimming took 4 bases from V and 10 from J, leaving 8 bases between them. CDR3: CASSRQDNVLTF. The CDR3, as DNA: TGTGCCAGCAGCCGACAAGATAACGTCCTGACTTTC.

This CDR3 is CASSYVPRGSDEKLFF. CDR3 bases: TGTGCCAGCAGTTACGTCCCCAGGGGATCGGATGAAAAACTGTTTTTT. This chain uses TRBV6-2 or TRBV6-3 with TRBJ1-4; D perhaps matches TRBD1 (6 bases). Trimming left V 2 bases short and J 6 bases short, with 16 bases between. This CDR3 is built from 16 residues. The germline CDR1 and CDR2 sequences are MNHEY and SVGEGT.

V gene TRBV6-5 combines with J gene TRBJ1-3; no reliable D call. Germline CDR1 MNHEY, CDR2 SVGAGI. The CDR3 spans 16 residues. Trimming cost V 0 bases and J 3 bases, with 12 bases left between them. CDR3 bases: TGTGCCAGCAGTTACTCGTCTCAGACATTTGGAAACACCATATATTTT. Translation: CASSYSSQTFGNTIYF.

The chain combines TRBV18 with TRBJ1-1; D is perhaps TRBD1 (5 bases). The V end was cut by 4 bases, the J end by 2 bases, with 8 bases between. Per germline, CDR1 KGHSH and CDR2 LQKENI. CDR3 length: 13 residues. The CDR3 loop reads CASSLDSNTEAFF. The CDR3 bases are TGTGCCAGCTCACTTGACAGTAACACTGAAGCTTTCTTT.

This clone was picked up one time. The CDR3 bases are TGCGCCAGCAGCCCCAGGATAGCGGGCGGGGCGGAGACCCAGTACTTC. This gives the protein CASSPRIAGGAETQYF. V gene TRBV10-2 combines with J gene TRBJ2-5; 7 positions agree with TRBD2. The CDR3 is 16 residues long. Losses at the gene ends were 6 bases for V and 5 bases for J; bases not matched to a gene: 15. Germline CDR1 reads WSHSY; CDR2 reads SAAADI.

The chain employs TRBV10-3 and TRBJ1-2, with D unresolved. The CDR3 sequence is 12 residues long. V gave up 4 bases and J gave up 4 bases, with 7 bases separating them. Germline assignment: CDR1 ENHRY and CDR2 SYGVKD. CDR3 DNA sequence: TGTGCCATCAGTGGGGAGACCTATGGCTACACCTTC. The encoded protein is CAISGETYGYTF.

V gene TRBV6-5 combines with J gene TRBJ2-5, with 7 positions matching TRBD1. This CDR3 has 15 residues. Looked up from germline, CDR1 is MNHEY and CDR2 is SVGAGI. Trimming cost V 4 bases and J 5 bases; bases outside gene matches: 10. CDR3 DNA sequence: TGTGCCAGCAGTTCCGAGGGGGCCGAGGGGGAGACCCAGTACTTC. Translation gives CASSSEGAEGETQYF.

The chain is built from TRBV28 and TRBJ2-5; 8 bases agree with TRBD1. The V gene's germline CDR1 is MDHEN and CDR2 SYDVKM. V lost 6 bases, J lost 9 bases, and 15 bases stayed unmatched. CDR3 length: 15 residues. The CDR3 region has the DNA TGTGCCAGCAGCTCTTCCGGGACAGGCCATGGGGCCCAGTACTTC. This encodes CASSSSGTGHGAQYF.

The chain combines TRBV11-2 with TRBJ1-1; D is unresolved. This CDR3 is built from 14 residues. Between the trimmed V and J ends, which lost 0 bases and 0 bases, there was a span of 5 bases. Germline V lookup: CDR1 SGHAT, CDR2 FQNNGV. CDR3 sequence (DNA): TGTGCCAGCAGCTTAGAACGAGTGAACACTGAAGCTTTCTTT. Translation: CASSLERVNTEAFF.

Of note for this clone: At one boundary the junction diverges from the germline segment, which might be a read error. The chain carries TRBV6-1 and TRBJ1-4; 8 bases line up with TRBD1. The CDR3 covers 13 residues. Germline V CDR1 and CDR2: MNHNS, SASEGT. The DNA for the CDR3 is TGTGCCAGCCGTGACAGGGGCGGGGAAAAACTGTTTTTT. It encodes CASRDRGGEKLFF.

The chain recombines TRBV27 with TRBJ1-1, with 9 bases fitting TRBD1. Germline CDR1 MNHEY, CDR2 SMNVEV (reference sequence). The CDR3 consists of 15 residues. The trim removed 0 bases at V and 3 bases at J, leaving 2 bases unmatched. CDR3 loop: CASSLSTGGYTEAFF. CDR3 coding DNA: TGTGCCAGCAGTTTATCGACAGGGGGGTACACTGAAGCTTTCTTT.

The chain joins TRBV23-1 to TRBJ2-2; 9 nucleotides align to TRBD2. Being an ORF, TRBV23-1 has a function that is uncertain. Trimming cost V 6 bases and J 0 bases; bases outside gene matches: 11. The CDR3 is 18 residues long. CDR3 residues: CASSQKQAGGPNTGELFF. DNA for the CDR3: TGCGCCAGCAGCCAAAAACAGGCGGGAGGGCCGAACACCGGGGAGCTGTTTTTT.

This rearrangement joins TRBV24-1 to TRBJ1-5, with 10 bases identical to TRBD1. The V and J ends lost 6 bases and 3 bases, in that order; junction bases with no gene match: 4. This CDR3 is 15 amino acids long. Germline V gene data show CDR1 as KGHDR and CDR2 as SFDVKD. The CDR3 region has the DNA TGTGCCACCAGTTCTGGACAGGGGGACAATCAGCCCCAGCATTTT. It yields the protein CATSSGQGDNQPQHF.

In this sample, this clone turned up once. J is TRBJ1-5 and V is TRBV6-5; D is ambiguous. V lost 5 bases, J lost 0 bases, and 8 bases lay in between. There are 14 residues in the CDR3. Germline CDR1 reads MNHEY; CDR2 reads SVGAGI. The CDR3 is CASSIGDSNQPQHF. CDR3 sequence (DNA): TGTGCCAGCAGTATCGGAGATAGCAATCAGCCCCAGCATTTT.

The chain is built from TRBV5-4 and TRBJ2-5; perhaps TRBD2 as D (5 bases). Trimming removed 0 bases at V and 5 bases at J, with 11 bases between. CDR3 length: 14 residues. In germline, CDR1 is SGHNT, CDR2 YYREEE (reference sequence). The CDR3 loop is CASSLAGWLETQYF. The CDR3 nucleotides read TGTGCCAGCAGCTTGGCGGGGTGGCTGGAGACCCAGTACTTC.

The CDR3 reads CATSDAREKDTQYF. CDR3 DNA sequence: TGTGCCACCAGTGATGCGCGGGAGAAAGATACGCAGTATTTT. V is TRBV24-1 and J is TRBJ2-3, with 7 bases aligning to TRBD2. V lost 3 bases and J lost 5; bases outside the gene matches: 4. The CDR3 is made up of 14 amino acids. CDR1 and CDR2 (germline): KGHDR, SFDVKD.

This clone was seen more than once but under ten times. The chain employs TRBV30 and TRBJ2-7; D possibly corresponds to TRBD2 (5 bases). Germline V CDR1 and CDR2: GTSNPN, SVGIG (reference sequence). Trimming left V 4 bases short and J 3 bases short, with 13 bases between. The CDR3 spans 13 residues. For the CDR3, the DNA is TGTGCCTGGAACCTCGGACGGGACTACGAGCAGTACTTC. Its translation is CAWNLGRDYEQYF.

V gene TRBV19 combines with J gene TRBJ1-2; TRBD1 is a possible D gene (5 bases). Trimming took off 6 bases at V and 4 bases at J, with 6 bases between the two ends. The CDR3 runs to 11 residues. CDR1 and CDR2 (germline): LNHDA, SQIVND (reference sequence). CDR3 DNA sequence: TGTGCCAGTAGCGGGGGCTATGGCTACACCTTC. As protein: CASSGGYGYTF. Supplemented by reference TRBV19 and TRBJ1-2, the full variable domain reads DGGITQSPKYLFRKEGQNVTLSCEQNLNHDAMYWYRQDPGQGLRLIYYSQIVNDFQKGDIAEGYSVSREKKESFPLTVTSAQKNPTAFYLCASSGGYGYTFGSGTRLTVV.

This sequence joins TRBV10-3 and TRBJ2-2; 8 bases line up with TRBD2. The CDR3 has 18 amino acids. Trimming took 3 bases from V and 0 from J; bases not matched to a gene: 9. Looked up from germline, CDR1 is ENHRY and CDR2 is SYGVKD. The CDR3 sequence: CAISDVAWTSPNTGELFF. The DNA for the CDR3 is TGTGCCATCAGTGACGTTGCCTGGACTAGCCCGAACACCGGGGAGCTGTTTTTT.

The chain carries TRBV25-1 and TRBJ1-1; D unresolved. The CDR3 sequence is 14 residues long. The V gene's germline CDR1 is MGHDK and CDR2 SYGVNS. Between the trimmed V and J ends, which lost 7 bases and 3 bases, there was a span of 15 bases. The DNA for the CDR3 is TGTGCCAGCACGAAATATGGCGGGCACACTGAAGCTTTCTTT. This gives the protein CASTKYGGHTEAFF.

V gene TRBV3-1 (or the pseudogene TRBV3-2) combines with J gene TRBJ2-4, with 9 bases that match TRBD2. The CDR3 sequence is 16 residues long. Losses at the gene ends were 0 bases for V and 3 bases for J; bases not matched to a gene: 3. Germline lookup yields CDR1 LGHDT and CDR2 YNNKEL (reference sequence). The CDR3 region is CASSQEAGGYKNIQYF. CDR3 bases: TGTGCCAGCAGCCAAGAAGCGGGAGGTTACAAAAACATTCAGTACTTC.